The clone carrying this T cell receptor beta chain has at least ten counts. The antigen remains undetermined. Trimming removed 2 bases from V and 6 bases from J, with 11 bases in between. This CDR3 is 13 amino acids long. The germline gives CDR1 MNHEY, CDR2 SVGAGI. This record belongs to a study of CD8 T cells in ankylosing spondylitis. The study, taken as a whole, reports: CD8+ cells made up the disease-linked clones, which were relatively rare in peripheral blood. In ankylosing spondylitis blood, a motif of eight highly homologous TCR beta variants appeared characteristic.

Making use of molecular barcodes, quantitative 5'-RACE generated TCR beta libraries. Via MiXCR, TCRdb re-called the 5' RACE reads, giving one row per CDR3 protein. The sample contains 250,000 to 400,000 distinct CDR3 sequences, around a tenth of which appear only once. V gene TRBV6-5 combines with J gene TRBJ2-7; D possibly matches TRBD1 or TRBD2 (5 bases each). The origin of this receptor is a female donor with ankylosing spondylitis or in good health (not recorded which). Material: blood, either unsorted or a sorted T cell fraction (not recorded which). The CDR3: CASSYPGTGEQYF. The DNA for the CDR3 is TGTGCCAGCAGTTACCCAGGGACGGGCGAGCAGTACTTC.